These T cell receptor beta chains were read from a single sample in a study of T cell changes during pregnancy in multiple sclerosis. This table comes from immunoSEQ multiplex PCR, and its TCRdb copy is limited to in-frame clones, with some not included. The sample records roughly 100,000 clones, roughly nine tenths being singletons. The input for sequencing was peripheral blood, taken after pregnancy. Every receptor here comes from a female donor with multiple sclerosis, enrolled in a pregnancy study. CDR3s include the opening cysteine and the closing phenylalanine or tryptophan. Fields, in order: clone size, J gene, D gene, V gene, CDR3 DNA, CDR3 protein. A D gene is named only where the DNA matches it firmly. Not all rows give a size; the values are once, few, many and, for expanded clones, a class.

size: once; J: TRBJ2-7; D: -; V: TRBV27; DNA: TGTGCCAGCAGTCTTGAATCTTGGCTAGTTCACGAGCAGTACTTC; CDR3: CASSLESWLVHEQYF
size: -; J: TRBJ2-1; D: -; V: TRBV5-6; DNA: TGTGCCAGCAGCCCGACGGGGGGCACTGAGCAGTTCTTC; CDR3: CASSPTGGTEQFF
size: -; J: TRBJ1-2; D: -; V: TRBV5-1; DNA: TGCGCCAGCAGCTTGTCTCCCGGGGGGGCCCGGTCCTATGGCTACACCTTC; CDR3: CASSLSPGGARSYGYTF
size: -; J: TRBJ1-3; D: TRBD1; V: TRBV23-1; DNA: TGCGCCAGCAGTCAATCGAGACGGGGCAGGGGGCACTCTGGAAACACCATATATTTT; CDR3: CASSQSRRGRGHSGNTIYF
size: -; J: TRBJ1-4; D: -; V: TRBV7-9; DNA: TGTGCCAGCAGCTTAGGTCCGTTGAATGAAAAACTGTTTTTT; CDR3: CASSLGPLNEKLFF
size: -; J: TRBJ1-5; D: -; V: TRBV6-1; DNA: TGTGCCAGCAGTGAAGCGCCGGGTGGGCCCCAGCATTTT; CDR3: CASSEAPGGPQHF
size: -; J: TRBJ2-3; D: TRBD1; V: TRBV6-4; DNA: TGTGCCAGTAGCGCCGGGACAGACCACACAGATACGCAGTATTTT; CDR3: CASSAGTDHTDTQYF
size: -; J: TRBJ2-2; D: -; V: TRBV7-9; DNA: TGTGCCAGCAGCTTAATTGTAATTGAGGGCTCAGGGGAGCTGTTTTTT; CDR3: CASSLIVIEGSGELFF
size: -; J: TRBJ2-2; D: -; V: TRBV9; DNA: TGTGCCAGCAGCGTCTCGGTAGGAGACACCGGGGAGCTGTTTTTT; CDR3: CASSVSVGDTGELFF
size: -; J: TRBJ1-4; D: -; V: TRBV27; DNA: TGTGCCAGCAGTTTATCCCTTAATGAAAAACTGTTTTTT; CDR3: CASSLSLNEKLFF
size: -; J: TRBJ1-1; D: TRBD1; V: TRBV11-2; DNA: TGTGCCAGCAGGAAACCGGGACAGAGAAACACTGAAGCTTTCTTT; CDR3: CASRKPGQRNTEAFF
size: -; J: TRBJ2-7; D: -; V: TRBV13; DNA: TGTGCCAGCAGTCAAGTAGCCTACGAGCAGTACTTC; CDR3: CASSQVAYEQYF
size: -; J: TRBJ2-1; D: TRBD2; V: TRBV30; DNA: TGTGCCTGGAGTGTAGAGGGCGGGGGGGCCGCTGTTGAGCAGTTCTTC; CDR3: CAWSVEGGGAAVEQFF
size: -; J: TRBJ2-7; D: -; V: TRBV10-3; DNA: TGTGCCATCAGTGACATAGACAGGAGGTTATCCTACGAGCAGTACTTC; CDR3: CAISDIDRRLSYEQYF
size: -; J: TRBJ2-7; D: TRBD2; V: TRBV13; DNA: TGTGCCAGCAGTAAACAGCTAGCGGGGGTGTCCTACGAGCAGTACTTC; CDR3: CASSKQLAGVSYEQYF
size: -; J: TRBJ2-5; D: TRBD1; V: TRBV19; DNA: TGTGCCAGTAGTACCGACAGGGGGATCCAAGAGACCCAGTACTTC; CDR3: CASSTDRGIQETQYF
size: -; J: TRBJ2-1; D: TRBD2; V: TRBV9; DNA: TGTGCCAGCAGCGTAGTCGGTAGCGGGGGCCGCAATGAGCAGTTCTTC; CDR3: CASSVVGSGGRNEQFF
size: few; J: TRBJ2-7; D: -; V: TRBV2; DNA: TGTGCCAGACGCCCTGCTACTAGCTCCGAGCAGTACTTC; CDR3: CARRPATSSEQYF
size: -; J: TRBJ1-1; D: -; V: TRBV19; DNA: TGTGCCAGTAGTATGAGTAGTGAAGCTTTCTTT; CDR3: CASSMSSEAFF
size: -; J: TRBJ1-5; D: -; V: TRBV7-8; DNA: TGTGCCAGCAGAGAAGGGGTTAGCAATCAGCCCCAGCATTTT; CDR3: CASREGVSNQPQHF
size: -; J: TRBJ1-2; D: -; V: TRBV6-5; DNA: TGTGCCAGCAGTTACGGTACAGATTATGGCTACACCTTC; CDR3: CASSYGTDYGYTF
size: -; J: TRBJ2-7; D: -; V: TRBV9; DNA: TGTGCCAGCAGCGTGACAGGAAGCTCCTACGAGCAGTACTTC; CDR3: CASSVTGSSYEQYF
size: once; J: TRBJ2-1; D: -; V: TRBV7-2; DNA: TGTGCCAGCAGCTTAGCCGGGGGTAACGTCCACAATGAGCAGTTCTTC; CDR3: CASSLAGGNVHNEQFF
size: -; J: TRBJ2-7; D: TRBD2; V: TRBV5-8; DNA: TGTGCCAGCAGCTTCGGGGGGTCCTCAGATCCGTACTTC; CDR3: CASSFGGSSDPYF
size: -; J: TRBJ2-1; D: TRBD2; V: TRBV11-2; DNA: TGTGCCAGCAGCCCCTCGGGACTAGCTCGCGATGAGCAGTTCTTC; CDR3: CASSPSGLARDEQFF
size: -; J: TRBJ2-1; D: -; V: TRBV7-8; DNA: TGTGCCAGCAGCTCCAACGGGGGCTCCTACAATGAGCAGTTCTTC; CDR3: CASSSNGGSYNEQFF
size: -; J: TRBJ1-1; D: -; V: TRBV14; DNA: TGTGCCAGCAGCCAAGTCCCCCGGGGTTCAAGCTTCAAGCTGAACACTGAAGCTTTCTTT; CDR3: CASSQVPRGSSFKLNTEAFF
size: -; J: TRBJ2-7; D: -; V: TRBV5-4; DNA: TGTGCCAGCAGCTGGGTCGGGGGATCCTACGAGCAGTACTTC; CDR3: CASSWVGGSYEQYF